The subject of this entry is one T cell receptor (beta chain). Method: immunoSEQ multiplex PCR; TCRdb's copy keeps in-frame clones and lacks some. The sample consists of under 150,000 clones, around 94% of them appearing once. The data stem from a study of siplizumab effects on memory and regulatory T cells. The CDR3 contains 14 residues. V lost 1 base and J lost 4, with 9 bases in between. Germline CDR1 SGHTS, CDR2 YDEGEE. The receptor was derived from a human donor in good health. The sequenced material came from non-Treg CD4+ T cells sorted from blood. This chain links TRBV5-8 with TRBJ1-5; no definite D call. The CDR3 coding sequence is TGTGCCAGCAGCTTGAGACGGGGAAATCAGCCCCAGCATTTT. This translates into CASSLRRGNQPQHF.